This T cell receptor beta chain stems from a study of blood T cell repertoires in COVID-19. The wider study: T cells, B-cell-depleted T cells, or PBMCs supplied cDNA or gDNA.

Germline V gene lookup returns CDR1 SNHLY and CDR2 FYNNEI. The length of the CDR3 is 13 residues. Trimming shortened V by 0 bases and J by 4 bases, and 6 bases separated the two germline ends. Source study methods: It was from reference gene primer amplification that nucleated cell counts were estimated. The assay was immunoSEQ multiplex PCR, and TCRdb's table has in-frame clones only and misses some. V and J calls and clone size follow that table, whereas D and trimming were derived from the DNA. The data hold approximately 430,000 clones, with more than 80% observed a single time. The origin of this receptor is a woman aged 25 to 39 with active or convalescent COVID-19. Source material: peripheral blood. The chain uses TRBV2 and TRBJ1-1; D unresolved. The chain's CDR3 is CASSEASITEAFF. The CDR3 coding sequence is TGTGCCAGCAGTGAAGCGTCTATCACTGAAGCTTTCTTT.